This entry features one T cell receptor (beta chain) sequence. Its specificity is not known. TCRdb's copy holds only in-frame clones and misses some; the assay was immunoSEQ multiplex PCR. The table has approximately 39,000 clones, about four fifths seen once. This sample was included in a study of a mutant IDH1 vaccine in newly diagnosed glioma. There are 15 residues in the CDR3. The germline V gene encodes CDR1 MNHEY and CDR2 SMNVEV (reference sequence). Trimming took 5 bases from V and 4 from J; bases not matched to a gene: 5. As for time point: week 23, last vaccination. In the vaccine, a single dose held 300 ug of the mutant IDH1 20-mer peptide, along with topical imiquimod.

The chain links TRBV27 to TRBJ2-3, with TRBD1 matching over 11 bases. The clonotype comes from a man between 35 and 55 years old with glioma. Specimen: PBMCs, collected from a glioma patient whose treatment included an IDH1 peptide vaccine. CDR3 DNA sequence: TGTGCCAGCAGTGAACGGACAGGGGGCGCAGATACGCAGTATTTT. Translated, it gives CASSERTGGADTQYF.